The source of this TCR beta chain is a study of OX40 agonist ivuxolimab in advanced cancers. Across the whole study: Prior therapy, whether anti-PD-1, anti-PD-L1 or anti-CTLA-4, was allowed, and roughly 40% had some. Partial responses were seen in three patients, one with hepatocellular carcinoma and two with cutaneous melanoma. Points from the study as a whole: People who partly responded at 0.1-3.0 mg/kg had some of the least clonal expansion seen. The authors also found low normalized T-cell clonal expansion in some nonresponders.

The CDR3 is 16 amino acids. Germline V gene lookup returns CDR1 SGHRS and CDR2 YFSETQ. V was trimmed by 0 bases and J by 5 bases, leaving 18 bases between them. The data were produced by immunoSEQ multiplex PCR, yet TCRdb's version contains in-frame clones alone and is incomplete. Found here are some 100,000 clones, approximately 90% of them singletons; the top ten hold roughly 0.3%. In regard to this clone: Antigen: not known.

The input for sequencing was CD4+ or CD8+ T cells sorted from blood, taken in a trial of the OX40 agonist ivuxolimab. The genes are TRBV5-1 and TRBJ2-7; D not resolved. The TCR was taken from an adult with an advanced solid tumor such as melanoma, head and neck, liver or kidney cancer. CDR3 bases: TGCGCCAGCAGCTTGGGGAAGGGTATTGTCTTGGACGAGCAGTACTTC. Encoded protein: CASSLGKGIVLDEQYF.